These 30 T cell receptor beta chains share one sample of origin, sequenced in a study of cytomegalovirus exposure and HLA in healthy donors. Primers for the PCR totalled 60 Vbeta and 13 Jbeta. Libraries were prepared by immunoSEQ multiplex PCR; TCRdb keeps only in-frame clonotypes and omits some of them. The data show hundreds of thousands of clones, approximately 80% seen once. Material: PBMCs. The receptor source for this set is a middle-aged woman in good health and CMV-seronegative.

The rearrangement uses TRBV11-3 and TRBJ1-1, with 9 nucleotides matching TRBD1. The CDR3 has 15 amino acids. The V gene's germline CDR1 is SGHNT and CDR2 YENEEA. V trimming: 5 bases; J trimming: 10 bases; junction bases outside the gene matches: 14. The CDR3 bases are TGTGCCAGCAGCACCGGGACAGGGCCTCTATGGGGAGCTTTCTTT. It encodes CASSTGTGPLWGAFF.

The chain recombines TRBV21-1 with TRBJ2-5; TRBD1, the D gene given by the table, was not confirmed from the DNA. TRBV21-1 is a known pseudogene. This CDR3 is 15 amino acids long. In DNA, the CDR3 is TGTGCCAGCAGCTCTCCAGGGGGCATACAAGAGACCCAGTACTTC. The encoded protein is CASSSPGGIQETQYF.

V and J are TRBV7-6 and TRBJ2-1, with no clear D. Germline V gives CDR1 SGHVS, CDR2 FNYEAQ. The CDR3 runs 15 residues. Trimming shortened V by 5 bases and J by 2 bases, and 13 bases separated the two germline ends. CDR3 in DNA: TGTGCCAGCAGCCCCCAGGCACCCCCCTACAATGAGCAGTTCTTC. Amino acids: CASSPQAPPYNEQFF.

This chain links TRBV9 with TRBJ2-7; maybe TRBD2 (6 bases). CDR3 size: 14 residues. CDR1 and CDR2 (germline): SGDLS, YYNGEE. Trimming cost V 0 bases and J 4 bases, with 11 bases left between them. The CDR3 region is CASSVAPGTYEQYF. CDR3 DNA sequence: TGTGCCAGCAGCGTAGCTCCGGGGACTTACGAGCAGTACTTC.

V gene TRBV19 combines with J gene TRBJ1-5, with 8 nucleotides matching TRBD1. The CDR3 is 14 amino acids. J was trimmed by 3 bases and V by 7 bases; bases with no gene match: 5. From germline, CDR1 is LNHDA and CDR2 SQIVND (reference sequence). The CDR3 sequence: CASTWTGINQPQHF. The CDR3 DNA sequence: TGTGCCAGTACCTGGACAGGGATCAATCAGCCCCAGCATTTT.

V usage is TRBV11-2 and J usage is TRBJ2-5; D may be TRBD2 (6 bases). V was trimmed by 6 bases and J by 3 bases, leaving 20 bases between them. CDR1 SGHAT and CDR2 FQNNGV come from the germline V gene. The CDR3 loop spans 16 amino acids. CDR3 coding DNA: TGTGCCAGCAGTCCCGTTGGGCTAGCGAGGAAAGAGACCCAGTACTTC. As protein: CASSPVGLARKETQYF.

The chain carries TRBV6-1 and TRBJ2-3; weak D call: TRBD1 (5 bases). The length of the CDR3 is 18 residues. V gave up 2 bases and J gave up 4 bases, with 22 bases separating them. Germline-derived CDR1 and CDR2 are MNHNS and SASEGT. CDR3 protein: CASSELFAGLQIPDTQYF. CDR3 bases: TGTGCCAGCAGTGAATTGTTTGCAGGGCTTCAAATCCCAGATACGCAGTATTTT.

The gene calls are TRBV7-9 and TRBJ1-2, with 8 bases lining up with TRBD1. The CDR3 loop spans 15 amino acids. After removal of 4 bases from V and 6 bases from J, the junction contained 10 bases not matched to a gene. In germline, CDR1 is SEHNR, CDR2 FQNEAQ (reference sequence). CDR3 DNA: TGTGCCAGCAGCTCGACTACAGGACAGGGAGATGGCTACACCTTC. It translates to CASSSTTGQGDGYTF.

On this clone: Germline is not matched at one junction end, which may reflect a read error. This sequence joins TRBV7-7 and TRBJ2-5, with 7 bases matching TRBD1. CDR1 SSHAT and CDR2 FNYEAQ come from the germline V gene (reference sequence). The CDR3 runs 14 residues. In DNA, the CDR3 is TGTGCTAGCAGCTCACAGGGGTCAAGAGAGACCCAGTACTTC. Its translation is CASSSQGSRETQYF.

This clone occurred once. CDR3 region: CAWGDSRSASTDTQYF. The CDR3 region has the DNA TGTGCCTGGGGGGACTCCCGGTCCGCTAGCACAGATACGCAGTATTTT. The chain links TRBV30 to TRBJ2-3; D is possibly TRBD2 (6 bases). V shed 5 bases and J shed 0 bases, with 18 bases lying between them. Germline CDR1 and CDR2: GTSNPN and SVGIG (reference sequence). This CDR3 has 16 residues.

This chain connects TRBV4-3 to TRBJ1-1; unclear D gene. CDR1 is LGHNA and CDR2 is YSLEER in the germline V gene. This CDR3 has 14 residues. Trimming pared 1 base from V and 0 bases from J, leaving 6 bases between. The CDR3 region is CASSQAQVNTEAFF. The DNA of the CDR3 is TGCGCCAGCAGCCAAGCCCAGGTGAACACTGAAGCTTTCTTT.

The chain recombines TRBV27 with TRBJ1-1, with a possible D match to TRBD1 (6 bases). The germline gives CDR1 MNHEY, CDR2 SMNVEV (reference sequence). Trimming pared 10 bases from V and 10 bases from J, leaving 16 bases between. The CDR3 sequence is 11 residues long. CDR3 residues: CATRDTRSAFF. As DNA, the CDR3 is TGTGCCACACGGGACACACGCTCAGCTTTCTTT.

V usage is TRBV11-3 and J usage is TRBJ2-5; D remains ambiguous. V was pared by 2 bases and J by 4 bases, with 14 bases between. The V gene's germline CDR1 is SGHNT and CDR2 YENEEA. The CDR3 has 15 residues. The CDR3 spells CASSLSASPLETQYF. The CDR3 nucleotides read TGTGCCAGCAGCTTATCCGCGAGTCCCTTAGAGACCCAGTACTTC.

V gene TRBV19 combines with J gene TRBJ2-3; D may be TRBD1 (6 bases). Deletions cut 6 bases from V and 3 bases from J, with 10 bases between. CDR1 and CDR2 from the germline V gene are LNHDA and SQIVND (reference sequence). The CDR3 has 13 residues. The CDR3 DNA is TGTGCCAGTAGATTGCAGGGGACAGATACGCAGTATTTT. As protein: CASRLQGTDTQYF.

The chain links TRBV7-3 to TRBJ1-1; 7 nucleotides line up with TRBD1. The V and J ends lost 6 bases and 2 bases, in that order; junction bases with no gene match: 9. The CDR3 covers 15 residues. CDR1 is SGHTA, CDR2 FQGTGA, per germline. This chain's CDR3 is CASRDNRGPNTEAFF. In nucleotides, the CDR3 is TGTGCCAGCAGGGACAACAGGGGTCCTAACACTGAAGCTTTCTTT.

This clone was found a few times. J is TRBJ1-1 and V is TRBV27; possible D gene TRBD1, 5 bases. The V end lost 4 bases, the J end lost 4 bases, and 7 bases lay between the germline ends. The CDR3 is 12 amino acids. CDR1 is MNHEY and CDR2 is SMNVEV in the germline V gene (reference sequence). The CDR3 protein is CASSWGGTEAFF. The CDR3 nucleotides read TGTGCCAGCAGTTGGGGCGGCACTGAAGCTTTCTTT.

The gene calls are TRBV6-5 and TRBJ1-2; the match to TRBD1 covers 9 bases. The CDR3 covers 14 residues. CDR1 is MNHEY and CDR2 is SVGAGI in the germline V gene. V shed 4 bases, J shed 6 bases, and the junction held 6 bases outside the gene matches. The CDR3 nucleotides are TGTGCCAGCAGTTTCACAGGGGGCGCCGATGGCTACACCTTC. As protein: CASSFTGGADGYTF.

The rearrangement links TRBV27 to TRBJ1-4; a weak D match, TRBD1 (6 bases). The CDR3 is 16 residues long. Trimming took 1 base from V and 3 from J, leaving 12 bases between them. In germline, CDR1 is MNHEY, CDR2 SMNVEV (reference sequence). The CDR3 spells CASSLLTGFPNEKLFF. The DNA for the CDR3 is TGTGCCAGCAGTTTATTGACAGGTTTCCCTAATGAAAAACTGTTTTTT. Filled out from reference TRBV27 and TRBJ1-4, the complete variable domain reads EAQVTQNPRYLITVTGKKLTVTCSQNMNHEYMSWYRQDPGLGLRQIYYSMNVEVTDKGDVPEGYKVSRKEKRNFPLILESPSPNQTSLYFCASSLLTGFPNEKLFFGSGTQLSVL.

Here the CDR3 reads CASSTGDGDEQYF. In nucleotides, the CDR3 is TGCGCCAGCAGTACAGGGGACGGAGACGAGCAGTACTTC. The chain couples TRBV5-1 to TRBJ2-7; 7 bases are shared with TRBD1. CDR1 and CDR2 from the germline V gene are SGHRS and YFSETQ. The CDR3 is 13 residues long. With V trimmed by 5 bases and J by 5 bases, 7 bases remained unmatched.

V and J are TRBV2 and TRBJ1-4; 9 nucleotides match TRBD1. The trim removed 3 bases at V and 3 bases at J, leaving 5 bases unmatched. From germline, CDR1 is SNHLY and CDR2 FYNNEI. CDR3 length equals 16 residues. The CDR3 region is CASSEDRGSSNEKLFF. The CDR3, as DNA: TGTGCCAGCAGTGAGGACAGGGGATCGTCTAATGAAAAACTGTTTTTT.

J is TRBJ1-5 and V is TRBV4-1, with D maybe TRBD1 (5 bases). Trimming removed 1 base at V and 4 bases at J, with 11 bases between. This CDR3 is 15 amino acids long. The germline gives CDR1 MGHRA, CDR2 YSYEKL. Here the CDR3 reads CASSQVPDTNQPQHF. The CDR3 nucleotides are TGCGCCAGCAGCCAAGTTCCGGACACTAATCAGCCCCAGCATTTT.

V is TRBV7-3 and J is TRBJ2-5, with TRBD1 matching 10 bases. The trim removed 5 bases at V and 2 bases at J, leaving 5 bases unmatched. CDR3 length: 15 residues. Looked up from germline, CDR1 is SGHTA and CDR2 is FQGTGA. The CDR3 DNA reads as TGTGCCAGCAGCAGACAGGGGGCAGGGCAAGAGACCCAGTACTTC. Encoded protein: CASSRQGAGQETQYF.

The sample holds one count of this clone. The V gene is TRBV19, the J gene TRBJ1-5; 7 bases align to TRBD1. Germline CDR1 reads LNHDA; CDR2 reads SQIVND (reference sequence). V dropped 0 bases and J dropped 3; count of bases not matched to a gene: 5. The CDR3 is 16 residues long. This CDR3 reads CASSIEQGSVNQPQHF. CDR3 DNA sequence: TGTGCCAGTAGTATAGAACAGGGGTCGGTCAATCAGCCCCAGCATTTT.

This chain connects TRBV12-5 to TRBJ2-2; a possible D gene is TRBD2 (5 bases). Germline CDR1 is LGHNT and CDR2 is FRNRAP. The length of the CDR3 is 19 residues. V gave up 2 bases and J gave up 0 bases, with 19 bases separating them. CDR3 sequence: CASGLPRGFSGTNTGELFF. The CDR3 DNA is TGTGCTAGTGGTTTGCCCCGAGGTTTTTCGGGGACGAACACCGGGGAGCTGTTTTTT. The full variable domain, with the rest looked up from reference TRBV12-5 and TRBJ2-2, is DARVTQTPRHKVTEMGQEVTMRCQPILGHNTVFWYRQTMMQGLELLAYFRNRAPLDDSGMPKDRFSAEMPDATLATLKIQPSEPRDSAVYFCASGLPRGFSGTNTGELFFGEGSRLTVL.

This chain links TRBV7-2 with TRBJ2-7; no clear D. The CDR3 length is 16 residues. Per germline, CDR1 SGHTA and CDR2 FQGNSA. Trimming left V 1 base short and J 0 bases short, with 13 bases between. The DNA for the CDR3 is TGTGCCAGCAGCTTAGAACGTGTGGGCAGCTCCTACGAGCAGTACTTC. This translates into CASSLERVGSSYEQYF.

The rearrangement joins TRBV11-2 to TRBJ2-7; 9 bases fit TRBD1. Trimming removed 6 bases from V and 1 base from J; junction bases left unmatched: 7. This CDR3 has 15 residues. From germline, CDR1 is SGHAT and CDR2 FQNNGV. The CDR3 region has the DNA TGTGCCAGCAGGTTGGGACAGGGATTATCCTACGAGCAGTACTTC. Residues: CASRLGQGLSYEQYF.

This clone occurred a few times. The rearrangement uses TRBV6-5 and TRBJ1-1; perhaps TRBD1 as D (5 bases). The CDR3 covers 15 residues. The germline V gene has CDR1 MNHEY and CDR2 SVGAGI. V lost 7 bases to trimming and J lost 4 bases, with 19 bases between them. In nucleotides, the CDR3 is TGTGCCAGCAACGGCTTAGGGGCCGGGAGCACTGAAGCTTTCTTT. Protein: CASNGLGAGSTEAFF.

V usage is TRBV29-1 and J usage is TRBJ2-7; D may be TRBD1 (6 bases). This CDR3 region has 13 residues. V was shortened by 6 bases and J by 5 bases, with 17 bases between the two germline ends. CDR1 and CDR2 from the germline V gene are SQVTM and ANQGSEA. CDR3 sequence reads: CSVNSQGFNEQYF. The CDR3 DNA is TGCAGCGTGAACTCTCAGGGGTTCAACGAGCAGTACTTC.

The genes are TRBV10-3 and TRBJ1-2; the match to TRBD1 covers 10 bases. This CDR3 has 14 residues. The V segment lost 10 bases and the J segment 1 base; nucleotides outside the gene matches: 6. From germline, CDR1 is ENHRY and CDR2 SYGVKD. In DNA, the CDR3 is TGTGCCACTCCCAGGACAGGGGGTAACTATGGCTACACCTTC. Its protein is CATPRTGGNYGYTF.

The V and J genes are TRBV11-3 and TRBJ1-1; unclear D gene. Deletions cut 1 base from V and 6 bases from J, with 15 bases between. This CDR3 contains 15 residues. Germline assignment: CDR1 SGHNT and CDR2 YENEEA. CDR3 in DNA: TGTGCCAGCAGCTTAGGAGACTGGCGGGAGGCTGAAGCTTTCTTT. Translated: CASSLGDWREAEAFF.